This T cell receptor (beta chain) is drawn from a study of blood T cells in healthy people across ages. Study-wide results and limits: Per million T cells, TCR beta diversity dropped roughly linearly as age increased.

Trimming shortened V by 4 bases and J by 6 bases, and 3 bases separated the two germline ends. The CDR3 totals 10 residues. Looked up from germline, CDR1 is MNHNS and CDR2 is SASEGT. Through a sample-barcoded 5' primer and a J-beta primer mix, a second PCR was run for roughly 6 to 11 cycles. MiXCR, run by TCRdb on the 5' RACE reads, gives a single entry per CDR3 protein. Among under 700,000 distinct CDR3 sequences listed, around 24% were seen once. Each sample yielded at least 6.5 million isolated PBMCs. This clonotype was seen a handful of times. As yet, its antigen is unknown. These data were likewise used in another study, on T cells of mothers and their children. That source adds: Donation was provided by three healthy Caucasian mothers along with their six children. Over 10 million reads per mother and around 3 million per child were obtained.

This rearrangement joins TRBV6-1 to TRBJ1-1; D is uncertain. The sequence came from a boy younger than 18 in good health. Sequencing was carried out using blood. The CDR3 DNA follows: TGTGCCAGCAGTGCCGCTGAAGCTTTCTTT. Translation: CASSAAEAFF.